These T cell receptor beta chains were read from a single sample in a study of blood T cell repertoires in COVID-19. Profiling relied on immunoSEQ multiplex PCR, and the TCRdb table lists in-frame clones only, not all of them. The data hold 15,000 or so clones, with 88% observed a single time. The sample taken for sequencing was peripheral blood. Receptors were obtained from a human donor in a cohort sampled during active COVID-19. CDR3s include the opening cysteine and the closing phenylalanine or tryptophan. Each record gives: D gene, CDR3 length, V gene, J gene, clone size, CDR3 DNA, CDR3 protein. The D gene is left open where the match is weak. A row's size may be missing; if present it is once, few, many or a size class.

D: TRBD2
length: 15
V: TRBV5-1
J: TRBJ2-7
size: .
DNA: TGCGCCAGCAGCTCCCTGGCTAGCGGGACATACGAGCAGTACTTC
CDR3: CASSSLASGTYEQYF

D: .
length: 11
V: TRBV28
J: TRBJ2-5
size: .
DNA: TGTGCCACCCGGGGCCAAGAGACCCAGTACTTC
CDR3: CATRGQETQYF

D: TRBD2
length: 16
V: TRBV4-2
J: TRBJ2-7
size: .
DNA: TGTGCCAGCAGCCAAGATCCCCAGCGGGGTCGAAACGAGCAGTACTTC
CDR3: CASSQDPQRGRNEQYF

D: .
length: 12
V: TRBV10-3
J: TRBJ2-7
size: .
DNA: TGTGCCACGAGGACAGACCTCTACGAGCAGTACTTC
CDR3: CATRTDLYEQYF

D: .
length: 14
V: TRBV28
J: TRBJ2-7
size: .
DNA: TGTGCCAGCAGTCCCGTAACAAATTCCTACGAGCAGTACTTC
CDR3: CASSPVTNSYEQYF

D: .
length: 15
V: TRBV19
J: TRBJ2-4
size: .
DNA: TGTGCCAGTAGTAAGGTGGGGGCGGCCAAAAACATTCAGTACTTC
CDR3: CASSKVGAAKNIQYF

D: TRBD1
length: 15
V: TRBV5-1
J: TRBJ2-7
size: .
DNA: TGCGCCAGCAGCGTCCGGGACAGCACTATCTACGAGCAGTACTTC
CDR3: CASSVRDSTIYEQYF

D: .
length: 11
V: TRBV5-1
J: TRBJ2-3
size: .
DNA: TGCGCCAGCAGCCACGCGAATACGCAGTATTTT
CDR3: CASSHANTQYF

D: TRBD1
length: 13
V: TRBV3-1/TRBV3-2
J: TRBJ2-7
size: .
DNA: TGTGCCAGCAGCCGGGACAGGGGTTACGAGCAGTACTTC
CDR3: CASSRDRGYEQYF

D: .
length: 13
V: TRBV28
J: TRBJ2-7
size: .
DNA: TGTGCCAGCAGGAAGACAGAGTTGAGCGAGCAGTACTTC
CDR3: CASRKTELSEQYF

D: .
length: 11
V: TRBV20-1
J: TRBJ1-3
size: .
DNA: TGCAGTGCTAGAGAGGGCAACACCATATATTTT
CDR3: CSAREGNTIYF

D: .
length: 13
V: TRBV12-3/TRBV12-4
J: TRBJ1-1
size: once
DNA: TGTGCCAGCAGCCGAGGGGGGAACACTGAAGCTTTCTTT
CDR3: CASSRGGNTEAFF

D: TRBD1
length: 12
V: TRBV2
J: TRBJ1-2
size: .
DNA: TGTGCCAGCAGTGGTGACAGGGGGACCTGTACCTTC
CDR3: CASSGDRGTCTF

D: .
length: 16
V: TRBV7-9
J: TRBJ1-1
size: .
DNA: TGTGCCAGCAGCTTAGTTCCAGGGTTATTAGGCACTGAAGCTTTCTTT
CDR3: CASSLVPGLLGTEAFF

D: TRBD1
length: 15
V: TRBV5-1
J: TRBJ2-7
size: few
DNA: TGCGCCAGCAGCTCGGGGACAGGGACTTCATACGAGCAGTACTTC
CDR3: CASSSGTGTSYEQYF

D: .
length: 15
V: TRBV3-1/TRBV3-2
J: TRBJ2-7
size: .
DNA: TGTGCCAGCAGCCAAGATTGGGCGGGCTCCTACGAGCAGTACTTC
CDR3: CASSQDWAGSYEQYF

D: .
length: 13
V: TRBV7-3
J: TRBJ2-5
size: .
DNA: TGTGCCAGCAGCCCCCGACAGAGGGAGACCCAGTACTTC
CDR3: CASSPRQRETQYF

D: TRBD1
length: 15
V: TRBV5-1
J: TRBJ1-5
size: .
DNA: TGCGCCAGCAGCTTCGGGGACAGCCTCAATCAGCCCCAGCATTTT
CDR3: CASSFGDSLNQPQHF

D: .
length: 15
V: TRBV30
J: TRBJ2-3
size: .
DNA: TGTGCCTGGACTAAGGCGGGCCCTAGTCCAGATACGCAGTATTTT
CDR3: CAWTKAGPSPDTQYF